The entry below describes one T cell receptor (beta chain). The data originate from a study of T cell changes during pregnancy in multiple sclerosis. The assay was immunoSEQ multiplex PCR, and TCRdb's table has in-frame clones only and misses some. The sample holds about 70,000 clones, around 92% seen once. This TCR was sampled from a female donor in good health, enrolled as a control in a pregnancy study. Here the sequenced sample was CD8+ T cells from peripheral blood mononuclear cells, taken in the third trimester of pregnancy.

The CDR3 coding sequence is TGTGCCAGCAGCTTGTACCCAGTGATTAATGAAAAACTGTTTTTT. Translation: CASSLYPVINEKLFF. This chain connects TRBV5-6 to TRBJ1-4; no reliable D call. CDR1 SGHDT and CDR2 YYEEEE come from the germline V gene. This CDR3 spans 15 amino acids. Trimming pared 1 base from V and 4 bases from J, leaving 11 bases between.